The present entry profiles one T cell receptor beta chain with its context. What it binds is not known. This entry belongs to a study of blood T cells in healthy people across ages. The CDR3 contains 15 residues. Germline values: CDR1 MNHNY, CDR2 SVGAGI (reference sequence). The ends lost 1 base at V and 4 bases at J; junction bases unmatched: 3. Notes on the study in general: Older age coincided with a roughly linear decline in TCR beta diversity per million T cells. Naive CD4+ cell counts and diversity both ran higher in long-lived than in aged donors.

Through a sample-barcoded 5' primer and a J-beta primer mix, a second PCR was run for roughly 6 to 11 cycles. TCRdb ran MiXCR on the 5' RACE reads and lists one entry per CDR3 protein. Seen here are 1.5 million to 2 million distinct CDR3 sequences, around 40% observed once, and the top ten hold around 23%. The receptor was isolated from a human donor in good health. The chain is built from TRBV6-6 and TRBJ2-2; the match to TRBD1 covers 7 bases. Sequenced sample: blood. The CDR3 DNA follows: TGTGCCAGCAGTTACTGGGGACAGTCCACCGGGGAGCTGTTTTTT. This codes for CASSYWGQSTGELFF.